This entry lists 24 T cell receptor beta chains sequenced from one sample in a study of CD8 T cells in Susac syndrome. With random hexamers, 0.5 to 1 ug RNA was reverse transcribed. A single record per CDR3 protein comes from TCRdb applying MiXCR to the immunoSEQ multiplex PCR reads. Among approximately 180,000 distinct CDR3 sequences, about 93% were seen once, and the ten largest hold 0.09% to 0.1%. The sample was CD4+ T cells from PBMCs. All receptors come from a human donor with multiple sclerosis.

This sequence joins TRBV14 and TRBJ1-1; no reliable D call. Germline V gene sequence: CDR1 SGHDN, CDR2 FVKESK. V was trimmed by 2 bases and J by 3 bases, leaving 1 base between them. This CDR3 is 11 amino acids long. The CDR3: CASSQHTEAFF. In DNA, the CDR3 is TGTGCCAGCAGCCAACACACTGAAGCTTTCTTT.

The chain combines TRBV9 with TRBJ2-2, with 10 nucleotides matching TRBD2. V lost 4 bases and J lost 4; bases outside the gene matches: 7. Germline assignment: CDR1 SGDLS and CDR2 YYNGEE. This CDR3 contains 16 residues. The CDR3 DNA is TGTGCCAGCAGCCCCCGGACTAGCGGACTCACCGGGGAGCTGTTTTTT. Its protein is CASSPRTSGLTGELFF.

The chain joins TRBV9 to TRBJ2-5; 8 bases are a match to TRBD2. CDR3 size: 15 residues. Trimming took 3 bases from V and 2 from J; bases not matched to a gene: 6. Germline CDR1 and CDR2: SGDLS and YYNGEE. CDR3 region: CASSAWTSRQETQYF. For the CDR3, the DNA is TGTGCCAGCAGCGCCTGGACTAGCAGACAAGAGACCCAGTACTTC.

This clonotype was counted only a few times. The CDR3 reads CSVELGDTQYF. DNA for the CDR3: TGCAGCGTTGAACTCGGAGATACGCAGTATTTT. The rearrangement uses TRBV29-1 and TRBJ2-3, with D hard to call. Trimming removed 2 bases at V and 5 bases at J, with 5 bases between. The CDR3 has 11 amino acids. CDR1 is SQVTM, CDR2 ANQGSEA, per germline.

V gene TRBV20-1 combines with J gene TRBJ1-4, with unresolved D. V lost 6 bases and J 3 bases, leaving 11 bases between the germline ends. The germline gives CDR1 DFQATT, CDR2 SNEGSKA (reference sequence). This CDR3 is built from 13 residues. The chain's CDR3 is CSARGGPNEKLFF. The CDR3 DNA reads TGCAGTGCCCGAGGTGGACCTAATGAAAAACTGTTTTTT.

This chain joins TRBV9 and TRBJ2-7; tentatively, D is TRBD1 (5 bases). Germline loops: CDR1 SGDLS, CDR2 YYNGEE. The CDR3 covers 13 residues. V lost 1 base and J lost 6, with 11 bases in between. The CDR3: CASSVNGASEQYF. The CDR3 bases are TGTGCCAGCAGCGTAAATGGGGCGTCCGAGCAGTACTTC.

This chain joins TRBV2 and TRBJ1-3, with a possible D match to TRBD1 (5 bases). Germline V gene data show CDR1 as SNHLY and CDR2 as FYNNEI. The CDR3 contains 15 residues. V gave up 6 bases and J gave up 8 bases, with 20 bases separating them. CDR3 in amino acids: CASSRAAGGRDTIYF. The CDR3 coding sequence is TGTGCCAGCAGCAGGGCCGCCGGGGGTCGGGACACCATATATTTT. The full variable domain, its missing parts supplied by reference TRBV2 and TRBJ1-3, is EPEVTQTPSHQVTQMGQEVILRCVPISNHLYFYWYRQILGQKVEFLVSFYNNEISEKSEIFDDQFSVERPDGSNFTLKIRSTKLEDSAMYFCASSRAAGGRDTIYFGEGSWLTVV.

The gene calls are TRBV25-1 and TRBJ1-4; D might be TRBD1 (6 bases). Trimming shortened V by 7 bases and J by 4 bases, and 10 bases separated the two germline ends. CDR3 size: 13 residues. CDR1 and CDR2 (germline): MGHDK, SYGVNS. The CDR3 sequence is CASNRQDNEKLFF. CDR3 in DNA: TGTGCCAGCAATCGACAGGATAATGAAAAACTGTTTTTT.

CDR3 amino acids: CASRETGRLYEQYF. CDR3 DNA sequence: TGTGCCAGCAGGGAGACAGGGAGGCTCTACGAGCAGTACTTC. The chain recombines TRBV28 with TRBJ2-7; weak D call: TRBD1 (7 bases). V shed 6 bases and J shed 3 bases, with 15 bases lying between them. This CDR3 has 14 residues. Germline V gene data show CDR1 as MDHEN and CDR2 as SYDVKM. The entire variable domain, with the rest obtained from reference TRBV28 and TRBJ2-7, is as follows: DVKVTQSSRYLVKRTGEKVFLECVQDMDHENMFWYRQDPGLGLRLIYFSYDVKMKEKGDIPEGYSVSREKKERFSLILESASTNQTSMYLCASRETGRLYEQYFGPGTRLTVT.

This chain links TRBV19 with TRBJ2-4, with 11 bases fitting TRBD2. Germline trimming cut 4 bases from V and 0 bases from J; bases unmatched to any gene: 14. Germline V gene sequence: CDR1 LNHDA, CDR2 SQIVND (reference sequence). The CDR3 runs 20 residues. CDR3 in amino acids: CASSSTGTSGLPGAKNIQYF. Written as DNA, the CDR3 is TGTGCCAGTAGTAGCACCGGGACTAGCGGACTACCCGGAGCCAAAAACATTCAGTACTTC. The full variable domain, rest sourced from reference TRBV19 and TRBJ2-4, is DGGITQSPKYLFRKEGQNVTLSCEQNLNHDAMYWYRQDPGQGLRLIYYSQIVNDFQKGDIAEGYSVSREKKESFPLTVTSAQKNPTAFYLCASSSTGTSGLPGAKNIQYFGAGTRLSVL.

The chain combines TRBV18 with TRBJ2-1; D uncertain. Germline CDR1 reads KGHSH; CDR2 reads LQKENI. Trimming removed 0 bases from V and 3 bases from J, with 12 bases in between. The length of the CDR3 is 16 residues. CDR3 nucleotides: TGTGCCAGCTCACCACCGGAAGCCGTTCTCTACAATGAGCAGTTCTTC. This translates into CASSPPEAVLYNEQFF.

The CDR3: CASSFGQGNADTQYF. The CDR3, as DNA: TGTGCCAGCAGCTTCGGACAGGGTAATGCAGATACGCAGTATTTT. This chain uses TRBV7-9 with TRBJ2-3; 8 bases match TRBD1. V lost 3 bases and J lost 4; bases outside the gene matches: 6. CDR1 is SEHNR, CDR2 FQNEAQ, per germline (reference sequence). The length of the CDR3 is 15 residues.

This sequence joins TRBV12-3 or TRBV12-4 and TRBJ1-5; D gene ambiguous. The CDR3 is 14 residues long. V was trimmed by 5 bases and J by 5 bases, leaving 13 bases between them. CDR3 protein: CASSPDGTYQPQHF. The CDR3 nucleotides are TGTGCCAGCAGTCCGGACGGTACTTATCAGCCCCAGCATTTT.

The J gene is TRBJ1-4, the V gene TRBV20-1; D is uncertain. Trimming stripped 5 bases from V and 5 bases from J, with 12 bases between. The CDR3 loop spans 13 amino acids. Germline CDR1 is DFQATT and CDR2 is SNEGSKA (reference sequence). Here the CDR3 DNA reads TGCAGTGCTCCGCTTGGTGGGAATGAAAAACTGTTTTTT. It codes for CSAPLGGNEKLFF.

CDR3 amino acids: CASSPQDLDTQYF. CDR3 in DNA: TGTGCCAGCTCACCACAGGATCTGGATACGCAGTATTTT. The rearrangement uses TRBV18 and TRBJ2-3; D is uncertain. Trimming removed 1 base from V and 6 bases from J, with 8 bases in between. Germline values: CDR1 KGHSH, CDR2 LQKENI. The CDR3 runs 13 residues.

The V and J genes are TRBV6-2 or TRBV6-3 and TRBJ2-7; TRBD2 is a possible D gene (6 bases). Germline V gives CDR1 MNHEY, CDR2 SVGEGT. CDR3 length: 14 amino acids. V shed 2 bases and J shed 3 bases, with 11 bases lying between them. In DNA, the CDR3 is TGTGCCAGCAGTTACCGATCTAGCGACTACGAGCAGTACTTC. Its translation: CASSYRSSDYEQYF.

The chain uses TRBV4-3 and TRBJ2-3; D not certain. Trimming stripped 0 bases from V and 6 bases from J, with 13 bases between. The CDR3 is 15 amino acids. Germline lookup yields CDR1 LGHNA and CDR2 YSLEER. CDR3 residues: CASSQDRMVGDTQYF. The CDR3, as DNA: TGCGCCAGCAGCCAAGATAGGATGGTGGGGGATACGCAGTATTTT.

The chain employs TRBV2 and TRBJ2-7; D perhaps matches TRBD1 (6 bases). The CDR3 has 13 amino acids. Germline CDR1 reads SNHLY; CDR2 reads FYNNEI. The V end lost 5 bases, the J end lost 2 bases, and 10 bases lay between the germline ends. The CDR3: CASSRTETYEQYF. The CDR3 bases are TGTGCCAGCAGTCGGACAGAAACCTACGAGCAGTACTTC.

CDR3 DNA sequence: TGTGCCAGTAGTCCTCTATCCGGGCGTCGCTACGAGCAGTACTTC. It is translated as CASSPLSGRRYEQYF. The V call is TRBV19, the J call TRBJ2-7; unclear D gene. V shed 5 bases and J shed 3 bases, with 17 bases lying between them. The CDR3 sequence is 15 residues long. Germline CDR1 reads LNHDA; CDR2 reads SQIVND (reference sequence).

The rearrangement uses TRBV9 and TRBJ2-7; D may be TRBD1 (6 bases). This CDR3 is 14 amino acids long. Trimming stripped 0 bases from V and 4 bases from J, with 11 bases between. The V gene's germline CDR1 is SGDLS and CDR2 YYNGEE. The CDR3 region is CASSVDMGAYEQYF. The CDR3 nucleotides are TGTGCCAGCAGCGTAGATATGGGGGCGTACGAGCAGTACTTC.

The genes are TRBV29-1 and TRBJ2-1; tentatively, D is TRBD2 (6 bases). Germline CDR1 reads SQVTM; CDR2 reads ANQGSEA. CDR3 length equals 13 residues. The V end lost 8 bases, the J end lost 10 bases, and 21 bases lay between the germline ends. The CDR3 region has the DNA TGCAGCTCGGGTGGGGACGGGGGAGAGGAGCAGTTCTTC. It yields the protein CSSGGDGGEEQFF.

V gene TRBV9 combines with J gene TRBJ2-6; 8 bases line up with TRBD2. This CDR3 region has 21 residues. After removal of 1 base from V and 0 bases from J, the junction contained 15 bases not matched to a gene. Germline values: CDR1 SGDLS, CDR2 YYNGEE. In DNA, the CDR3 is TGTGCCAGCAGCGTAAATAGGTTGTCGACTAGCGTAGACTCTGGGGCCAACGTCCTGACTTTC. As protein: CASSVNRLSTSVDSGANVLTF.

The rearrangement links TRBV12-3 or TRBV12-4 to TRBJ2-3; 9 bases align to TRBD2. With V trimmed by 9 bases and J by 6 bases, 7 bases remained unmatched. The CDR3 contains 13 residues. The CDR3 protein is CASSGSGSDTQYF. CDR3 DNA sequence: TGTGCCAGTAGCGGGAGTGGTTCGGATACGCAGTATTTT.

The chain joins TRBV5-6 to TRBJ2-3; D is perhaps TRBD2 (5 bases). From germline, CDR1 is SGHDT and CDR2 YYEEEE. Trimming left V 1 base short and J 6 bases short, with 6 bases between. The CDR3 covers 12 residues. The CDR3 nucleotides read TGTGCCAGCAGCTTGTTAGCGGATACGCAGTATTTT. Amino acid sequence: CASSLLADTQYF.